A selection of T cell receptor beta chains follows, all from one sample in a study of identical twins. TCRdb reanalysed the 5' RACE reads using MiXCR and keeps one entry per CDR3 protein. The table shows some 500,000 distinct CDR3 sequences, with over 8.5% occurring only once. The sample was also reused in another study, on yellow fever vaccine responses in identical twins.

The sequenced sample consisted of PBMCs. The receptor set was obtained from a woman between 18 and 29 years old in good health. The CDR3 runs from the conserved cysteine through the conserved F or W. Fields, in order: CDR3 protein, CDR3 DNA, clone size, D gene, J gene, V gene. The D gene is left open where the match is weak. Size is omitted from some rows. Given values are once, few, many or a class for expanded clones.

CDR3aa: CASSVGAEGYTF
CDR3nt: TGCGCCAGCAGCGTGGGGGCAGAAGGCTACACCTTC
abundance: NA
d_gene: NA
j_gene: TRBJ1-2
v_gene: TRBV5-1

CDR3aa: CASSLTVSLRRNEQFF
CDR3nt: TGTGCCAGCAGTTTAACAGTTAGCCTGAGGCGAAATGAGCAGTTCTTC
abundance: NA
d_gene: NA
j_gene: TRBJ2-1
v_gene: TRBV28

CDR3aa: CSARVTSEQYF
CDR3nt: TGCAGTGCTAGAGTTACCAGCGAGCAGTACTTC
abundance: few
d_gene: NA
j_gene: TRBJ2-7
v_gene: TRBV20-1

CDR3aa: CATRGGYTDTQYF
CDR3nt: TGTGCCACCAGGGGGGGCTACACAGATACGCAGTATTTT
abundance: NA
d_gene: NA
j_gene: TRBJ2-3
v_gene: TRBV27

CDR3aa: CASSENGQPQHF
CDR3nt: TGCGCCAGCAGCGAGAATGGGCAGCCCCAGCATTTT
abundance: many
d_gene: NA
j_gene: TRBJ1-5
v_gene: TRBV5-1

CDR3aa: CASSQVQVRFGEQYF
CDR3nt: TGCGCCAGCAGCCAAGTACAGGTCCGCTTTGGGGAGCAGTACTTC
abundance: NA
d_gene: NA
j_gene: TRBJ2-7
v_gene: TRBV4-1

CDR3aa: CAWSVLAGGIGELFF
CDR3nt: TGTGCCTGGAGTGTACTAGCGGGAGGAATCGGGGAGCTGTTTTTT
abundance: NA
d_gene: TRBD2
j_gene: TRBJ2-2
v_gene: TRBV30

CDR3aa: CSAEYEPGQMIRVVTQYF
CDR3nt: TGCAGTGCTGAATACGAACCGGGACAGATGATAAGAGTTGTGACCCAGTACTTC
abundance: few
d_gene: TRBD1
j_gene: TRBJ2-5
v_gene: TRBV20-1

CDR3aa: CASSFLPDEQYF
CDR3nt: TGTGCCAGCAGCTTCCTTCCGGACGAGCAGTACTTC
abundance: NA
d_gene: NA
j_gene: TRBJ2-7
v_gene: TRBV7-9

CDR3aa: CASSLTNRDTFYNEQFF
CDR3nt: TGTGCCAGCAGTTTAACCAACCGGGACACCTTCTACAATGAGCAGTTCTTC
abundance: many
d_gene: NA
j_gene: TRBJ2-1
v_gene: TRBV12-3/TRBV12-4

CDR3aa: CASSVAGPSFGTDTQYF
CDR3nt: TGTGCCAGCAGCGTAGCAGGACCCTCTTTCGGCACAGATACGCAGTATTTT
abundance: NA
d_gene: NA
j_gene: TRBJ2-3
v_gene: TRBV9

CDR3aa: CASSSWTGLRNYGYTF
CDR3nt: TGTGCCAGCAGCTCCTGGACAGGGCTGAGAAACTATGGCTACACCTTC
abundance: few
d_gene: TRBD1
j_gene: TRBJ1-2
v_gene: TRBV5-6

CDR3aa: CASRPILGQGDEKLFF
CDR3nt: TGTGCCAGCCGACCCATTTTGGGACAGGGGGATGAAAAACTGTTTTTT
abundance: many
d_gene: TRBD1
j_gene: TRBJ1-4
v_gene: TRBV6-1